This T cell receptor beta chain is from a study of cytotoxic CD8 clonotypes in ibrutinib-treated CLL. About the study: Researchers reported ten to eleven relapsed/refractory and approximately 16 treatment-naive patients, 17 to 18 of them IGHV unmutated. After a median of around 70 months, 14 patients stayed remitted and around twelve progressed; responses had been partial in around 25 and complete in 2.

Assay: immunoSEQ multiplex PCR; the TCRdb copy retains only in-frame clones and omits some. Of about 200,000 clones listed, 79% are singletons. V shed 0 bases and J shed 10 bases, with 17 bases lying between them. This CDR3 contains 15 residues. From germline, CDR1 is SGHRS and CDR2 YFSETQ. Points on this clone: Its antigen remains unidentified.

Study results and caveats: Increased clonality at ibrutinib response gave way to a return toward baseline at progression.

The source was PBMCs, collected after 12 months of ibrutinib treatment. This TCR derives from a human donor with chronic lymphocytic leukemia. This chain joins TRBV5-1 and TRBJ2-1; D is perhaps TRBD1 (6 bases). In DNA, the CDR3 is TGCGCCAGCAGCTTGGGACAGGTCATTATAAGGGAGCAGTTCTTC. It translates to CASSLGQVIIREQFF.